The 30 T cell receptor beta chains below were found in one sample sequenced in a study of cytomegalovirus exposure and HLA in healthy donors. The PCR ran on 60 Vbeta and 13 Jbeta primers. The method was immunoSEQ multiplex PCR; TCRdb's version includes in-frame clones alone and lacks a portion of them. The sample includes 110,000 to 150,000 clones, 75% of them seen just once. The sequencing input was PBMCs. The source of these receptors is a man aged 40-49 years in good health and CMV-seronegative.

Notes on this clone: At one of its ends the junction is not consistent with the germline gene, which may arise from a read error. CDR3 in amino acids: CASSYPPTIPSDEQYF. The CDR3 DNA is TGTGCCAGCAGTTACCCTCCTACTATACCCTCCGACGAGCAGTACTTC. V is TRBV6-6 and J is TRBJ2-7; D remains unclear. This CDR3 is 16 amino acids long. The germline CDR1 and CDR2 sequences are MNHNY and SVGAGI (reference sequence).

CDR3 sequence reads: CASSLAGGLETQYF. CDR3 bases: TGCGCCAGCAGTCTAGCGGGGGGGCTGGAGACCCAGTACTTC. The rearrangement joins TRBV5-1 to TRBJ2-5, with 12 bases fitting TRBD2. V was clipped by 5 bases and J by 5 bases; unmatched bases: 4. CDR3 length equals 14 residues. Per the germline V gene, CDR1 is SGHRS and CDR2 is YFSETQ.

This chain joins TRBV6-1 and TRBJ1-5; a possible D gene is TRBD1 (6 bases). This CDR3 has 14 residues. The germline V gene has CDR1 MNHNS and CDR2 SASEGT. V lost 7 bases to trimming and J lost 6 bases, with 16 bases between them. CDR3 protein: CASKAGVGGQPQHF. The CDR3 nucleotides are TGTGCCAGCAAAGCAGGGGTTGGGGGTCAGCCCCAGCATTTT.

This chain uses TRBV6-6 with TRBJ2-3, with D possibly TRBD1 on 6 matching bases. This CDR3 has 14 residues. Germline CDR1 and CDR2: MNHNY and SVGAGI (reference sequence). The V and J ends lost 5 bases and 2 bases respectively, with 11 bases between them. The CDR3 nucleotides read TGTGCCAGCAGTGACGGGACATACACAGATACGCAGTATTTT. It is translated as CASSDGTYTDTQYF.

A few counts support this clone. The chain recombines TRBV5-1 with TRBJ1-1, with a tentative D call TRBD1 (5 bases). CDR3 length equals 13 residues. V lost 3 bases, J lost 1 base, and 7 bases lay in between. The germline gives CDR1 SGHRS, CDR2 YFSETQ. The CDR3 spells CASSSGQNTEAFF. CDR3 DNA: TGCGCCAGCAGCTCAGGGCAGAACACTGAAGCTTTCTTT.

CDR3 nucleotide sequence: TGTGCCAGCAGCCCATGGACAGACCCGGAGCGAACCAATGAGCAGTTCTTC. It specifies CASSPWTDPERTNEQFF. The gene calls are TRBV4-2 and TRBJ2-1, with D possibly TRBD1 on 6 matching bases. Germline assignment: CDR1 LGHNA and CDR2 YNFKEQ. CDR3 length equals 17 residues. V lost 4 bases and J lost 6, with 22 bases in between.

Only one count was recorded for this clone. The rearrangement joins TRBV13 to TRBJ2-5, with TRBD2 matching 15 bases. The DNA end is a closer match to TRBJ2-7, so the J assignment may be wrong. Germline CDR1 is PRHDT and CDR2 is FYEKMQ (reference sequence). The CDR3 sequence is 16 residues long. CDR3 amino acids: CASSLGLAGGAYEQYF. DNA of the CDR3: TGTGCCAGCAGCCTGGGACTAGCGGGGGGAGCCTACGAGCAGTACTTC.

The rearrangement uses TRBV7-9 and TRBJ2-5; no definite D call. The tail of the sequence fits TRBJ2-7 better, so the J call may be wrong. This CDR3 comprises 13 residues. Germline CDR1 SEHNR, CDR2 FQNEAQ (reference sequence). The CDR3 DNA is TGTGCCAGCGGAAGCAGGTCTTCCTACGAGCAGTACTTC. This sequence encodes CASGSRSSYEQYF.

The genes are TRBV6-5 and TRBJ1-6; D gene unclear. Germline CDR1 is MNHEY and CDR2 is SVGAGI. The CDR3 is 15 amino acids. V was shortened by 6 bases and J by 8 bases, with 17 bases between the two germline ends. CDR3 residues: CASSPDVRGHSPLHF. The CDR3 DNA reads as TGTGCCAGCAGCCCCGACGTGCGGGGTCATTCACCCCTCCACTTT.

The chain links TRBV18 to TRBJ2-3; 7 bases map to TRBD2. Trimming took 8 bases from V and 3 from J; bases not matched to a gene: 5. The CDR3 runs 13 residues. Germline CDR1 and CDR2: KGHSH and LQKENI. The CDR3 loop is CASGDGGTDTQYF. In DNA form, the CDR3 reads TGTGCCAGCGGAGACGGGGGGACAGATACGCAGTATTTT.

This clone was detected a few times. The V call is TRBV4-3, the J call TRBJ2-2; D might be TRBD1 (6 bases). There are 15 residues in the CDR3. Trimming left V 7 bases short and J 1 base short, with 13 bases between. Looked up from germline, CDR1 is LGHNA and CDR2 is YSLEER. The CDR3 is CASKTDRLNTGELFF. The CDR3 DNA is TGCGCCAGCAAAACAGACAGGCTGAACACCGGGGAGCTGTTTTTT.

The CDR3 sequence is CASTTQGSTEAFF. In DNA, the CDR3 is TGTGCCAGCACAACCCAGGGATCCACTGAAGCTTTCTTT. The chain recombines TRBV2 with TRBJ1-1, with D perhaps matching TRBD1 (5 bases). The germline V gene has CDR1 SNHLY and CDR2 FYNNEI. V was trimmed by 7 bases and J by 4 bases, leaving 13 bases between them. This CDR3 spans 13 amino acids.

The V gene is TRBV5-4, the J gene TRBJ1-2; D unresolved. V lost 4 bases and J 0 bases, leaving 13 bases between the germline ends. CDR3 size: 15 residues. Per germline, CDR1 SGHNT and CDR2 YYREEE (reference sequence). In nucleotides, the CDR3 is TGTGCCAGCAGCCCACCGGTGGTATCTAACTATGGCTACACCTTC. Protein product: CASSPPVVSNYGYTF. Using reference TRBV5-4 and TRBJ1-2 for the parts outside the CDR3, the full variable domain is ETGVTQSPTHLIKTRGQQVTLRCSSQSGHNTVSWYQQALGQGPQFIFQYYREEENGRGNFPPRFSGLQFPNYSSELNVNALELDDSALYLCASSPPVVSNYGYTFGSGTRLTVV.

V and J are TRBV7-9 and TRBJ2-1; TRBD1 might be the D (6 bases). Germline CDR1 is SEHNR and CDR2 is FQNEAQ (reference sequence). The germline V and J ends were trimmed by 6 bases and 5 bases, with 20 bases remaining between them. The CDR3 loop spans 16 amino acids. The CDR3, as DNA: TGTGCCAGCAGTCCCCAAATCGACAGGATAAACAATGAGCAGTTCTTC. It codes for CASSPQIDRINNEQFF. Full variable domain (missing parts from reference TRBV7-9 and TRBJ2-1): DTGVSQNPRHKITKRGQNVTFRCDPISEHNRLYWYRQTLGQGPEFLTYFQNEAQLEKSRLLSDRFSAERPKGSFSTLEIQRTEQGDSAMYLCASSPQIDRINNEQFFGPGTRLTVL.

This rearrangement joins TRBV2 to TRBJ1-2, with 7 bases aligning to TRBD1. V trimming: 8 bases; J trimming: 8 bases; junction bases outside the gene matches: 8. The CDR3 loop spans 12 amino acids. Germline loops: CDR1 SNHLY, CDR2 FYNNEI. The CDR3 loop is CASRQGSRGYTF. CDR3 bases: TGTGCCAGCCGACAGGGATCGAGGGGCTACACCTTC.

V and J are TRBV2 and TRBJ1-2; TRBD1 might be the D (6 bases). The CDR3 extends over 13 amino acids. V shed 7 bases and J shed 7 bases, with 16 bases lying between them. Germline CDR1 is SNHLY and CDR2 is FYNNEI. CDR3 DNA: TGTGCCAGCAATCAGGAGTGCAGGGGTGGCTACACCTTC. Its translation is CASNQECRGGYTF. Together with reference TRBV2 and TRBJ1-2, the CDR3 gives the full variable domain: EPEVTQTPSHQVTQMGQEVILRCVPISNHLYFYWYRQILGQKVEFLVSFYNNEISEKSEIFDDQFSVERPDGSNFTLKIRSTKLEDSAMYFCASNQECRGGYTFGSGTRLTVV.

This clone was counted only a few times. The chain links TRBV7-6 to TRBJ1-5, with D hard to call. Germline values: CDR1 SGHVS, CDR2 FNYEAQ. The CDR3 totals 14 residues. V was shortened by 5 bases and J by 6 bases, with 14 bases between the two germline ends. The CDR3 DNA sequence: TGTGCCAGCAGCCTAGGACTGACGGGTCAGCCCCAGCATTTT. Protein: CASSLGLTGQPQHF. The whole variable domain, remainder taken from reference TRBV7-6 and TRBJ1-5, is GAGVSQSPRYKVTKRGQDVALRCDPISGHVSLYWYRQALGQGPEFLTYFNYEAQQDKSGLPNDRFSAERPEGSISTLTIQRTEQRDSAMYRCASSLGLTGQPQHFGDGTRLSIL.

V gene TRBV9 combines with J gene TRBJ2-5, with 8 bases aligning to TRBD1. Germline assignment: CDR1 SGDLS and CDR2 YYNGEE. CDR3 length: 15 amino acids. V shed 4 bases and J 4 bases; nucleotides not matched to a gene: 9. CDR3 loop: CASSLDRGPAETQYF. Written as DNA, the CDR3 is TGTGCCAGCAGCTTAGACAGGGGACCGGCAGAGACCCAGTACTTC.

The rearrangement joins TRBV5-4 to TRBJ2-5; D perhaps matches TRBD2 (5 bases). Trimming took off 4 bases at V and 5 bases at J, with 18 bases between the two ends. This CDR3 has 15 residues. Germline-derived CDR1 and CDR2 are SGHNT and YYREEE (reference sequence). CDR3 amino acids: CASSPGWGAGETQYF. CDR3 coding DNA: TGTGCCAGCAGCCCGGGATGGGGAGCCGGGGAGACCCAGTACTTC.

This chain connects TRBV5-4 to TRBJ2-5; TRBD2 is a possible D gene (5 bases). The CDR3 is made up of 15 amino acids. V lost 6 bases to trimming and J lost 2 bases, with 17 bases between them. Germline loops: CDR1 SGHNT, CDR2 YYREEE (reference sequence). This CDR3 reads CASTPLGVPQETQYF. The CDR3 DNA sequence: TGTGCCAGCACCCCTTTGGGAGTACCGCAAGAGACCCAGTACTTC.

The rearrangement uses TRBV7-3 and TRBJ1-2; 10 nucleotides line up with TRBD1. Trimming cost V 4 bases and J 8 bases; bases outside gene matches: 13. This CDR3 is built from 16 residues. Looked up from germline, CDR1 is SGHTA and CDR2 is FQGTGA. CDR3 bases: TGTGCCAGCAGCTCCCGGACAGGGGGAGAGAAGGGGGGCTACACCTTC. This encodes CASSSRTGGEKGGYTF. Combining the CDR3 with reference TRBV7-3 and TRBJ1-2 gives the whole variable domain GAGVSQTPSNKVTEKGKYVELRCDPISGHTALYWYRQSLGQGPEFLIYFQGTGAADDSGLPNDRFFAVRPEGSVSTLKIQRTERGDSAVYLCASSSRTGGEKGGYTFGSGTRLTVV.

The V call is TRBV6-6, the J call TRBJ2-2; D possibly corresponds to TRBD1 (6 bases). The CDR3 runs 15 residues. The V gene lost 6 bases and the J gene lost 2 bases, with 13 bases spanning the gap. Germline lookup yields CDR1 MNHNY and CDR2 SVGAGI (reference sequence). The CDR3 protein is CASSPLTGNTGELFF. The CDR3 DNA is TGTGCCAGCAGCCCTCTGACAGGCAACACCGGGGAGCTGTTTTTT.

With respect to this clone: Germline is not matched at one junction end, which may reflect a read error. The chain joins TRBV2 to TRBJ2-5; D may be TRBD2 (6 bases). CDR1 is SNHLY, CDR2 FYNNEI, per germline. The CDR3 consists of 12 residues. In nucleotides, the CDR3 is TGTGCCAGCAGCGACCTAGCGTCCCCGTCGAACTTC. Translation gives CASSDLASPSNF.

CDR3 sequence: CASSLETDTQYF. The CDR3 coding sequence is TGTGCCAGCAGTTTGGAGACAGATACGCAGTATTTT. The V gene is TRBV25-1, the J gene TRBJ2-3; D is ambiguous. V lost 5 bases to trimming and J lost 3 bases, with 6 bases between them. The CDR3 contains 12 residues. Per the germline V gene, CDR1 is MGHDK and CDR2 is SYGVNS.

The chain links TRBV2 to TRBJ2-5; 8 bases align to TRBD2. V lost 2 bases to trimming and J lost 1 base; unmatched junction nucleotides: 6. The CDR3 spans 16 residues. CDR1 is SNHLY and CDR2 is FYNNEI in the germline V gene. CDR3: CASSELGRGGQETQYF. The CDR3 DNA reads TGTGCCAGCAGTGAACTCGGCCGGGGGGGCCAAGAGACCCAGTACTTC.

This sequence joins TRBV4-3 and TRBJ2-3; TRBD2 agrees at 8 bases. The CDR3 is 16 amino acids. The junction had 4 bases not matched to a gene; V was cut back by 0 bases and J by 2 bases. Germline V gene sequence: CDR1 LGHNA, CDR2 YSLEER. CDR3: CASSQDRGLDTDTQYF. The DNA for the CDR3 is TGCGCCAGCAGCCAAGATAGGGGACTAGACACAGATACGCAGTATTTT.

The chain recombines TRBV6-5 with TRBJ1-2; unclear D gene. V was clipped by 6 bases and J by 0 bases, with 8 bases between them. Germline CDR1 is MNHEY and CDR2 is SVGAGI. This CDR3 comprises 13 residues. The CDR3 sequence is CASSPGSNYGYTF. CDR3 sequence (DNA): TGTGCCAGCAGCCCAGGATCTAACTATGGCTACACCTTC.

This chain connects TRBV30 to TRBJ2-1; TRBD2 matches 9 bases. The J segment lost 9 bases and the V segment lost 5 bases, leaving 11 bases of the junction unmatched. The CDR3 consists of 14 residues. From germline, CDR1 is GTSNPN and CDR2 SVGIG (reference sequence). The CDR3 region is CAWRRSGGLGEQFF. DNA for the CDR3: TGTGCCTGGCGTCGGAGCGGGGGGTTGGGTGAGCAGTTCTTC. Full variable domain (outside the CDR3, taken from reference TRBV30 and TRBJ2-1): SQTIHQWPATLVQPVGSPLSLECTVEGTSNPNLYWYRQAAGRGLQLLFYSVGIGQISSEVPQNLSASRPQDRQFILSSKKLLLSDSGFYLCAWRRSGGLGEQFFGPGTRLTVL.

The CDR3 sequence: CATSRGGTGGGEQYF. The CDR3 coding sequence is TGTGCCACCAGCAGAGGCGGGACAGGGGGCGGCGAGCAGTACTTC. This sequence joins TRBV15 and TRBJ2-7, with 12 bases fitting TRBD1. Per germline, CDR1 LNHNV and CDR2 YYDKDF (reference sequence). This CDR3 region has 15 residues. V shed 1 base, J shed 6 bases, and the junction held 4 bases outside the gene matches. Full variable domain (remainder filled in from reference TRBV15 and TRBJ2-7): DAMVIQNPRYQVTQFGKPVTLSCSQTLNHNVMYWYQQKSSQAPKLLFHYYDKDFNNEADTPDNFQSRRPNTSFCFLDIRSPGLGDTAMYLCATSRGGTGGGEQYFGPGTRLTVT.

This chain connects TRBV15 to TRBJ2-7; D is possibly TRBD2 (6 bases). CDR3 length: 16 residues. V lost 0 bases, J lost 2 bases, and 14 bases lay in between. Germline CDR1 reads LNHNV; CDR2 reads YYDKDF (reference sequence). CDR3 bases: TGTGCCACCAGCAGAGATCTCTGGGCGGGGACCTACGAGCAGTACTTC. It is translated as CATSRDLWAGTYEQYF.